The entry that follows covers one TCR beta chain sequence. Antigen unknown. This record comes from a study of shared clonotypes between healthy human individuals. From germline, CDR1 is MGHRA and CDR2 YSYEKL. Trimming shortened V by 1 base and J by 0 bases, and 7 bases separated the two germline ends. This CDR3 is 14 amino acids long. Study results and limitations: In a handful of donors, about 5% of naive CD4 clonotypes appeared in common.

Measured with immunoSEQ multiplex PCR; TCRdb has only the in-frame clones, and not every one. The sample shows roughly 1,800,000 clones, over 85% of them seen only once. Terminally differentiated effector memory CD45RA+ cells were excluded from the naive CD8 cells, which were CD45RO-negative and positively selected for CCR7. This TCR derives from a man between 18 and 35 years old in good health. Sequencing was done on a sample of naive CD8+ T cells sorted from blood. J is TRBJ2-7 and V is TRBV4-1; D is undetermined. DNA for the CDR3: TGCGCCAGCAGCCAAGGAAAGTACTCCTACGAGCAGTACTTC. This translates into CASSQGKYSYEQYF.